This T cell receptor beta chain appears in the sequencing data of a study of T cell changes during pregnancy in multiple sclerosis. Here immunoSEQ multiplex PCR was the method, and the copy in TCRdb shows in-frame clones only, minus some. The sample has some 80,000 clones; about 95% are singletons. The CDR3 is 14 amino acids. The J segment lost 10 bases and the V segment lost 0 bases, leaving 6 bases of the junction unmatched. CDR1 and CDR2 (germline): SEHNR, FQNEAQ (reference sequence). The starting material was peripheral blood, obtained in the second trimester of pregnancy. The chain employs TRBV7-9 and TRBJ2-1; 7 bases agree with TRBD2. This TCR derives from a female donor with multiple sclerosis, enrolled in a pregnancy study. CDR3 nucleotides: TGTGCCAGCAGCTTAGCGGGAGGGCCTGAGGAGCAGTTCTTC. As protein: CASSLAGGPEEQFF. The full variable domain, completed using reference TRBV7-9 and TRBJ2-1, is DTGVSQNPRHKITKRGQNVTFRCDPISEHNRLYWYRQTLGQGPEFLTYFQNEAQLEKSRLLSDRFSAERPKGSFSTLEIQRTEQGDSAMYLCASSLAGGPEEQFFGPGTRLTVL.